These T cell receptor beta chains were read from a single sample in a study of T cells in tuberculosis. Sequenced by immunoSEQ multiplex PCR; TCRdb stores in-frame clones only, minus some. The repertoire holds about 34,000 clones, approximately 96% seen once, with 6.2% in the top ten. The material sequenced was PBMCs. These receptors came from a donor between 10 and 35 years old with latent tuberculosis or without tuberculosis infection. The CDR3 runs from the conserved cysteine through the conserved F or W. Fields, in order: J gene, D gene, V gene, CDR3 protein, CDR3 DNA. The D gene is left open where the match is weak.

>TRBJ2-2|TRBD2|TRBV6-4
CASSSRPGGSNTGELFF
TGTGCCAGCAGTTCCCGCCCGGGGGGATCAAACACCGGGGAGCTGTTTTTT
>TRBJ1-1|TRBD1|TRBV18
CASSPYGQGVTEAFF
TGTGCCAGCTCACCATATGGACAGGGTGTAACTGAAGCTTTCTTT
>TRBJ1-1|TRBD1|TRBV7-6
CASSPQTGRYTEAFF
TGTGCCAGCAGCCCACAGACAGGGAGATACACTGAAGCTTTCTTT
>TRBJ2-3|TRBD2|TRBV6-1
CASSVRLAGGADTQYF
TGTGCCAGCAGTGTCAGACTAGCGGGAGGGGCAGATACGCAGTATTTT
>TRBJ2-5|TRBD2|TRBV9
CASSVGGGQETQYF
TGTGCCAGCAGCGTAGGCGGGGGGCAAGAGACCCAGTACTTC
>TRBJ2-7|TRBD2|TRBV10-2
CASIGASGSREQYF
TGCGCCAGCATTGGGGCTAGCGGGAGTCGCGAGCAGTACTTC
>TRBJ1-5|TRBD1|TRBV6-1
CASSETGVRGNQPQHF
TGTGCCAGCAGTGAGACAGGGGTCCGGGGCAATCAGCCCCAGCATTTT
>TRBJ2-7|TRBD2|TRBV5-1
CASSKRGLAGAGEQYF
TGCGCCAGCAGCAAGAGAGGACTAGCGGGAGCAGGGGAGCAGTACTTC
>TRBJ2-5|TRBD1|TRBV6-5
CASSVTGRETQYF
TGTGCCAGCAGTGTGACAGGGAGAGAGACCCAGTACTTC
>TRBJ2-7|TRBD1|TRBV5-1
CASSWTGGYEQYF
TGCGCCAGCAGCTGGACAGGGGGCTACGAGCAGTACTTC
>TRBJ1-5|TRBD1|TRBV28
CASSPGQGVLQPQHF
TGTGCCAGCAGCCCGGGACAGGGGGTTCTTCAGCCCCAGCATTTT
>TRBJ1-1|NA|TRBV5-8
CASSLSGMNTEAFF
TGTGCCAGCAGCTTATCAGGGATGAACACTGAAGCTTTCTTT
>TRBJ1-2|NA|TRBV5-1
CASSLNIQGRDGYTF
TGCGCCAGCAGCTTAAACATACAGGGAAGGGATGGCTACACCTTC
>TRBJ2-7|NA|TRBV18
CASSQGEAYEQYF
TGTGCCAGCTCCCAAGGGGAGGCCTACGAGCAGTACTTC
>TRBJ1-2|TRBD1|TRBV19
CASSTNRGVAYGYTF
TGTGCCAGTAGTACTAACAGGGGGGTGGCCTATGGCTACACCTTC
>TRBJ2-1|TRBD2|TRBV5-6
CASSFRSGRDEQFF
TGTGCCAGCAGCTTTAGAAGCGGGAGAGATGAGCAGTTCTTC
>TRBJ1-3|NA|TRBV6-6
CASRASGNTIYF
TGTGCCAGCAGGGCCTCTGGAAACACCATATATTTT
>TRBJ2-3|TRBD1|TRBV2
CASRGPGQGSGDTQYF
TGTGCCAGCAGAGGACCGGGACAGGGGTCAGGAGATACGCAGTATTTT
>TRBJ2-3|TRBD2|TRBV5-1
CASSSGGLAGGTDTQYF
TGCGCCAGCAGCTCCGGAGGACTAGCGGGGGGCACAGATACGCAGTATTTT
>TRBJ2-1|TRBD1|TRBV10-3
CAVLRQGEGYNEQFF
TGTGCCGTATTACGACAGGGAGAGGGCTACAATGAGCAGTTCTTC
>TRBJ1-2|NA|TRBV7-9
CASSLTVNYGYTF
TGTGCCAGCAGCTTGACAGTTAACTATGGCTACACCTTC
>TRBJ1-1|NA|TRBV30
CAWCPGHLNTEAFF
TGTGCCTGGTGCCCGGGACACCTGAACACTGAAGCTTTCTTT
>TRBJ2-1|NA|TRBV5-4
CASSPGQLNEQFF
TGTGCCAGTAGCCCCGGACAGTTGAATGAGCAGTTCTTC